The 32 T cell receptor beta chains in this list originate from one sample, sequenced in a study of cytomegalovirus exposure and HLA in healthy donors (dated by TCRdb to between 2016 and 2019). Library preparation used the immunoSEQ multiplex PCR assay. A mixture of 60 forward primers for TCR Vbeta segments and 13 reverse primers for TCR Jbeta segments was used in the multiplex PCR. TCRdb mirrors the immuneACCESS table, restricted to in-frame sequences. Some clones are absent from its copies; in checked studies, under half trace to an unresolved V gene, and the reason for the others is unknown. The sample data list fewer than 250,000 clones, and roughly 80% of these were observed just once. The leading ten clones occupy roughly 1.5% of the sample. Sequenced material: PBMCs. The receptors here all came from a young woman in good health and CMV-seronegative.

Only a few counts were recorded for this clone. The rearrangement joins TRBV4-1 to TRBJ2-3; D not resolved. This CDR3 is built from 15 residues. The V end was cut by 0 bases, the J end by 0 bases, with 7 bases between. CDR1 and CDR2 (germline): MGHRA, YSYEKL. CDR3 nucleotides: TGCGCCAGCAGCCAAGAAGACACAAGCACAGATACGCAGTATTTT. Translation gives CASSQEDTSTDTQYF.

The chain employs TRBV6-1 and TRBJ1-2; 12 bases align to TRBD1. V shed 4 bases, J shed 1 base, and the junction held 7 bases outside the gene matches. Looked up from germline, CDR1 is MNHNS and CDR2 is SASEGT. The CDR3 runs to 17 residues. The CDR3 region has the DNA TGTGCCAGCAGTGGTGGGACAGGGGGCGCGGGTAACTATGGCTACACCTTC. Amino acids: CASSGGTGGAGNYGYTF.

The CDR3 DNA is TGCGCCAGCAGCTTGCGCGGGGGGGCTCAAGAGCAGTACTTC. It yields the protein CASSLRGGAQEQYF. This rearrangement joins TRBV5-1 to TRBJ2-7, with 9 bases matching TRBD2. The trim removed 1 base at V and 7 bases at J, leaving 6 bases unmatched. This CDR3 is built from 14 residues. The germline CDR1 and CDR2 sequences are SGHRS and YFSETQ.

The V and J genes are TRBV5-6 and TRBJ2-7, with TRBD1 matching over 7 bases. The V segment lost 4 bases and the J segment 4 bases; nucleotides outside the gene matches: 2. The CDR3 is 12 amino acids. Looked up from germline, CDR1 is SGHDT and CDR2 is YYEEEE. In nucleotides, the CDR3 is TGTGCCAGCAGCCCGGGACAGTACGAGCAGTACTTC. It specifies CASSPGQYEQYF.

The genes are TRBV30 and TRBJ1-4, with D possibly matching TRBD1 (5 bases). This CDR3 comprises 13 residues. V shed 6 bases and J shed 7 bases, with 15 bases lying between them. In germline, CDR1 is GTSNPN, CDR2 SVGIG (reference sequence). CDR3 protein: CACRQFGLEKLFF. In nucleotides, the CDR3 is TGTGCCTGCAGACAGTTCGGCCTTGAAAAACTGTTTTTT.

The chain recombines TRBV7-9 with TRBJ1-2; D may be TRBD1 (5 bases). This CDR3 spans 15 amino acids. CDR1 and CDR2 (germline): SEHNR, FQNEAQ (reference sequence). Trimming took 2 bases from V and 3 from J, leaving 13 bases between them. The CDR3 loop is CASSLLSGADYGYTF. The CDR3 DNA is TGTGCCAGCAGCTTACTCTCTGGGGCGGACTATGGCTACACCTTC.

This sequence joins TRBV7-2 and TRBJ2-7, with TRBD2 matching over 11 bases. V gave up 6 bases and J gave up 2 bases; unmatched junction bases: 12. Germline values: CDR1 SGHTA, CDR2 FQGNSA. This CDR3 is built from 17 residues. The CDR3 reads CASRQTSGIYLTYEQYF. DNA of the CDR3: TGTGCCAGCAGACAGACTAGCGGGATTTACTTAACCTACGAGCAGTACTTC. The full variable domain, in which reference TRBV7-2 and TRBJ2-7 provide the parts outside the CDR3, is GAGVSQSPSNKVTEKGKDVELRCDPISGHTALYWYRQSLGQGLEFLIYFQGNSAPDKSGLPSDRFSAERTGGSVSTLTIQRTQQEDSAVYLCASRQTSGIYLTYEQYFGPGTRLTVT.

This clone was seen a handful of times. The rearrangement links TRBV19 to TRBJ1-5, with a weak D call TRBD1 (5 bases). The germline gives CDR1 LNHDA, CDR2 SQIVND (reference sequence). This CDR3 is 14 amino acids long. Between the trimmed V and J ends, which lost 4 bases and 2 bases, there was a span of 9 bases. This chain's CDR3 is CASSTSGGNQPQHF. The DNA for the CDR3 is TGTGCCAGTAGTACCTCGGGGGGCAATCAGCCCCAGCATTTT.

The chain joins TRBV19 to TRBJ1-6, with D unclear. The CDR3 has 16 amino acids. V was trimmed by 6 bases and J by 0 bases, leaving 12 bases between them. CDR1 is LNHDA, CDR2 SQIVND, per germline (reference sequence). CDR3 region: CASRISPSSYNSPLHF. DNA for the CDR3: TGTGCCAGTAGGATATCTCCGTCCTCCTATAATTCACCCCTCCACTTT. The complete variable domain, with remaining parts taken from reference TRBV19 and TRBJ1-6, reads DGGITQSPKYLFRKEGQNVTLSCEQNLNHDAMYWYRQDPGQGLRLIYYSQIVNDFQKGDIAEGYSVSREKKESFPLTVTSAQKNPTAFYLCASRISPSSYNSPLHFGNGTRLTVT.

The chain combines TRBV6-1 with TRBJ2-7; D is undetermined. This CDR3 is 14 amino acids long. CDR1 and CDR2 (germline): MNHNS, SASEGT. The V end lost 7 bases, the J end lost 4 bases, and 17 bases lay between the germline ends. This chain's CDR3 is CASTVKSPSYEQYF. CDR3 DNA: TGTGCCAGCACGGTGAAGAGCCCGAGTTACGAGCAGTACTTC.

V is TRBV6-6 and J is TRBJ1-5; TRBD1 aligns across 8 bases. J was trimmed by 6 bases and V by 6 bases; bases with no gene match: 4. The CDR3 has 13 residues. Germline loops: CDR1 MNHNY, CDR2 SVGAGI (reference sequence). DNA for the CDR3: TGTGCCAGCAGCGCAGGGGGCCGTCAGCCCCAGCATTTT. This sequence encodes CASSAGGRQPQHF.

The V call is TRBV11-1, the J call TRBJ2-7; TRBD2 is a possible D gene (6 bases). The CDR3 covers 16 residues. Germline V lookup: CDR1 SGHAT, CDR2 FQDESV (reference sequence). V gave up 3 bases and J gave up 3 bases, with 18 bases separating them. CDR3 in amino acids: CASSLLLKRAGYEQYF. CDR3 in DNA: TGTGCCAGCAGCTTGCTTCTTAAGCGGGCGGGCTACGAGCAGTACTTC.

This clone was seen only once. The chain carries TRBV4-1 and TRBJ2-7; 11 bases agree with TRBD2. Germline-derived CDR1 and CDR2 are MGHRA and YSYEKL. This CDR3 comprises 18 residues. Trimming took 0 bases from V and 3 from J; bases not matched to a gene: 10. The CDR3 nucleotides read TGCGCCAGCAGCCAAGAAATACCCGGGACTAGCGGCTACTACGAGCAGTACTTC. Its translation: CASSQEIPGTSGYYEQYF.

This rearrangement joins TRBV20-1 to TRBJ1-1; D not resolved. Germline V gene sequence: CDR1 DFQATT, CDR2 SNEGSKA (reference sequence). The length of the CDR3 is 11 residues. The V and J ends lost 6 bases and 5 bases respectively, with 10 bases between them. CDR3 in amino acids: CSASRWTEAFF. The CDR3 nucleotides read TGCAGTGCGTCCAGATGGACTGAAGCTTTCTTT.

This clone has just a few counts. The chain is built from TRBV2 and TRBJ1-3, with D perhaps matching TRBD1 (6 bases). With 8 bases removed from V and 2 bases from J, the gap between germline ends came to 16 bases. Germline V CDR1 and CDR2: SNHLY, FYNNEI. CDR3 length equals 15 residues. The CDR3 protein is CASHRSGEPGNTIYF. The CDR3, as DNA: TGTGCCAGCCATAGGTCAGGGGAGCCTGGAAACACCATATATTTT.

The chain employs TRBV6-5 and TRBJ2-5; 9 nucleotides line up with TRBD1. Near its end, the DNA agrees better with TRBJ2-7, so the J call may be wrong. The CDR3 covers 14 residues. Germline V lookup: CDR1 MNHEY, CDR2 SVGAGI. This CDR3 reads CATKSGTGNYEQYF. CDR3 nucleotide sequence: TGTGCCACCAAATCCGGGACAGGGAACTACGAGCAGTACTTC.

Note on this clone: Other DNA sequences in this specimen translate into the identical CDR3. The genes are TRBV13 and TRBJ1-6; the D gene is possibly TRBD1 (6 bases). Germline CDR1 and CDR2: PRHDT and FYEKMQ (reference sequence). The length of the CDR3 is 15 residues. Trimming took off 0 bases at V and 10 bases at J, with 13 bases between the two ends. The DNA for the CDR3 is TGTGCCAGCAGCTTAGGTACGGGGGGCAAGTCACCCCTCCACTTT. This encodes CASSLGTGGKSPLHF.

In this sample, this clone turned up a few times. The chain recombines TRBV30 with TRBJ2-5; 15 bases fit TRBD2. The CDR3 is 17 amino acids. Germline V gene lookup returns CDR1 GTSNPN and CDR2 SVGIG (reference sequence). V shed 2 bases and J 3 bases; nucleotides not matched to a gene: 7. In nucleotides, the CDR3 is TGTGCCTGGAGTATAACACGGACTAGCGGGAGGGAAGAGACCCAGTACTTC. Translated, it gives CAWSITRTSGREETQYF.

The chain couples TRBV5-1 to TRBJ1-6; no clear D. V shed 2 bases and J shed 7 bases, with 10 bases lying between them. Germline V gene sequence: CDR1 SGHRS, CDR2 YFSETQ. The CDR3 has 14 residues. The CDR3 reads CASSFTGENSPLHF. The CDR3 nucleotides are TGCGCCAGCAGCTTTACCGGAGAAAATTCACCCCTCCACTTT.

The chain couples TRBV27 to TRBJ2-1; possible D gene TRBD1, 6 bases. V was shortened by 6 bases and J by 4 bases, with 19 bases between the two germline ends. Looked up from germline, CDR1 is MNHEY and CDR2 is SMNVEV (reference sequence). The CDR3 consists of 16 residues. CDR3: CASSLRQTGDYNEQFF. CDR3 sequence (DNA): TGTGCCAGCAGCCTTCGACAGACAGGAGATTACAATGAGCAGTTCTTC.

Written as DNA, the CDR3 is TGTGCCAGCAGCTTGGCCAGAAGGAACACCGGGGAGCTGTTTTTT. Protein: CASSLARRNTGELFF. The V call is TRBV5-4, the J call TRBJ2-2; D is unresolved. With 0 bases removed from V and 1 base from J, the gap between germline ends came to 7 bases. Per germline, CDR1 SGHNT and CDR2 YYREEE (reference sequence). This CDR3 contains 15 residues.

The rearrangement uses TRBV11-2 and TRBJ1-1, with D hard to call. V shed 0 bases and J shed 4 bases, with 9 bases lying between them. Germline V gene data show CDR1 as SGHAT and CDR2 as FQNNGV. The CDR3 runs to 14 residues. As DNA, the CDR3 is TGTGCCAGCAGCTTAGAACAAACTATCACTGAAGCTTTCTTT. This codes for CASSLEQTITEAFF.

CDR3 nucleotides: TGTGCCAGCAGCTTAACTACAGGTAGCAATCAGCCCCAGCATTTT. Its protein is CASSLTTGSNQPQHF. V is TRBV7-2 and J is TRBJ1-5, with a tentative D call TRBD1 (5 bases). This CDR3 is built from 15 residues. V was shortened by 2 bases and J by 0 bases, with 8 bases between the two germline ends. Germline lookup yields CDR1 SGHTA and CDR2 FQGNSA.

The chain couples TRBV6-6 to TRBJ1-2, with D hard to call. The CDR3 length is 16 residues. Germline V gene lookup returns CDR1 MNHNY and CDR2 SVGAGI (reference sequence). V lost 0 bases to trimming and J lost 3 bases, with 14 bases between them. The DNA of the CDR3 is TGTGCCAGCAGTTACTCGGGTGGAGGGAATGACTATGGCTACACCTTC. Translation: CASSYSGGGNDYGYTF.

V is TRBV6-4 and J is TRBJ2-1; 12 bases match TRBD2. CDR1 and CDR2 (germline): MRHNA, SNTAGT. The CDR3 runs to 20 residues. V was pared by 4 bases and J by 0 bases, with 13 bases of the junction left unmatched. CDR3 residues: CASSVRLAGVPAGSYNEQFF. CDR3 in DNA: TGTGCCAGCAGTGTTAGACTAGCGGGAGTCCCCGCCGGCTCCTACAATGAGCAGTTCTTC.

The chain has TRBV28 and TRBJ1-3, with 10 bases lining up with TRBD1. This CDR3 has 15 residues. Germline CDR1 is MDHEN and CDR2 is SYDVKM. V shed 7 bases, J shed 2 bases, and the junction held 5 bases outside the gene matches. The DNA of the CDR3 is TGTGCCAGCAAGACAGGGGGCAATGCTGGAAACACCATATATTTT. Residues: CASKTGGNAGNTIYF.

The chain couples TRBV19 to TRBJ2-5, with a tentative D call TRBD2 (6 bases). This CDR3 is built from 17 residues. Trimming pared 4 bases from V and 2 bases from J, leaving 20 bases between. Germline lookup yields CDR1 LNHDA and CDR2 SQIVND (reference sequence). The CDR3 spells CASSRTTPGLTQETQYF. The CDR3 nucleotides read TGTGCCAGTAGTAGGACGACTCCGGGACTCACACAAGAGACCCAGTACTTC.

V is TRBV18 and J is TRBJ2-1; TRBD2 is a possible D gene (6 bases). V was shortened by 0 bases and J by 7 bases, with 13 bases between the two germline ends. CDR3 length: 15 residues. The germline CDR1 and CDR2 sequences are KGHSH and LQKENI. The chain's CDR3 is CASSPPDYLGNEQFF. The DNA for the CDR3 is TGTGCCAGCTCACCACCGGACTACCTGGGGAATGAGCAGTTCTTC. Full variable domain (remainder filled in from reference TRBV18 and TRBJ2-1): NAGVMQNPRHLVRRRGQEARLRCSPMKGHSHVYWYRQLPEEGLKFMVYLQKENIIDESGMPKERFSAEFPKEGPSILRIQQVVRGDSAAYFCASSPPDYLGNEQFFGPGTRLTVL.

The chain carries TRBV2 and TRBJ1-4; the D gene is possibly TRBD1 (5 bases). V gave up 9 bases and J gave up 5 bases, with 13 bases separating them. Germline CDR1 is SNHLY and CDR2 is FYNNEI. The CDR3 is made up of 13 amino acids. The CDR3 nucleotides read TGTGCCAGTCATACAGGAGCGAATGAAAAACTGTTTTTT. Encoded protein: CASHTGANEKLFF.

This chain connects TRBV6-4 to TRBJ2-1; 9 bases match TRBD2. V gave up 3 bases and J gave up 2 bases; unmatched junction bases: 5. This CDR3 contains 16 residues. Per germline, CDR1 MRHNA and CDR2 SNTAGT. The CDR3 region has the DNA TGTGCCAGCAGTGAAGGACTAGCGTTCCCCTACAATGAGCAGTTCTTC. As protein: CASSEGLAFPYNEQFF.

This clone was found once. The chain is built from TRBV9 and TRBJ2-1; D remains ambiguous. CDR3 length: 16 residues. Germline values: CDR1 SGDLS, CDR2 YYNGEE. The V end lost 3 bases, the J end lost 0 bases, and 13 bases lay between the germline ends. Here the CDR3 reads CASSDTTPSSYNEQFF. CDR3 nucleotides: TGTGCCAGCAGCGACACGACACCGAGCTCCTACAATGAGCAGTTCTTC.

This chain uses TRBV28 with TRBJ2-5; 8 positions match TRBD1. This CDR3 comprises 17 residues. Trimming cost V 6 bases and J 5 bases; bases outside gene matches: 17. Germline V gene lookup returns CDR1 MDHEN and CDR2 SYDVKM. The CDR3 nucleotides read TGTGCCAGCAGCATCCCCAGGGGCAGGGGGCTTGGGGAGACCCAGTACTTC. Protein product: CASSIPRGRGLGETQYF.